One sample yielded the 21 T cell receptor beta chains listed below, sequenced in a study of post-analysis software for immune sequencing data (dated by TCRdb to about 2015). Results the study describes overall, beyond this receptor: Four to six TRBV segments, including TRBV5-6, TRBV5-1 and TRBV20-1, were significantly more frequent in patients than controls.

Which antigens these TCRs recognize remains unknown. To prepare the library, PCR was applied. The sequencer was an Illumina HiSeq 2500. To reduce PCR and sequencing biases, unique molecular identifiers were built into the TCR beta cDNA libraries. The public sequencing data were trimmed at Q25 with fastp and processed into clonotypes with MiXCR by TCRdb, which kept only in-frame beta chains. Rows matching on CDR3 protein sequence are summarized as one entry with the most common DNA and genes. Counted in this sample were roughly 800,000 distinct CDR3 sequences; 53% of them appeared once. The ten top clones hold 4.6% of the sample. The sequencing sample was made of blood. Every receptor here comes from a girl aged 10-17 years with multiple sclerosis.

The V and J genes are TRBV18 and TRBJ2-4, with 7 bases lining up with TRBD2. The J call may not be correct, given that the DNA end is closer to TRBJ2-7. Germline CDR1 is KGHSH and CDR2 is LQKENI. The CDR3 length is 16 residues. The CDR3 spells CASSPPRSSGNYEQYF. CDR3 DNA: TGTGCCAGCTCACCACCGAGGTCTAGCGGAAACTACGAGCAGTACTTC.

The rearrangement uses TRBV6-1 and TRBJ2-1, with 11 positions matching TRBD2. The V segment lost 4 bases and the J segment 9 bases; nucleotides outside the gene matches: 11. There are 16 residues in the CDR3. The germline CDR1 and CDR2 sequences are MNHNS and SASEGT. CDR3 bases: TGTGCCAGCAGTGCCCTTTCTAGCGGGGGGCCAGGTGAGCAGTTCTTC. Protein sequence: CASSALSSGGPGEQFF.

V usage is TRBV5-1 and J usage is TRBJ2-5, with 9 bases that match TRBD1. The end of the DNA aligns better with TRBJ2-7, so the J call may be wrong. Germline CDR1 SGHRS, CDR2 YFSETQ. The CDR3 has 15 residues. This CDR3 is CASSTNRDRVNEQYF. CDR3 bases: TGCGCCAGCAGCACGAACCGGGACAGGGTGAACGAGCAGTACTTC.

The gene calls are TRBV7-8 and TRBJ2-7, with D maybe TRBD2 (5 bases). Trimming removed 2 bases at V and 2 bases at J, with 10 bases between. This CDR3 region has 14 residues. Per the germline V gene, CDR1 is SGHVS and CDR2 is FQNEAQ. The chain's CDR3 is CASSLQRVAYEQYF. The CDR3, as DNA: TGTGCCAGCAGCTTACAGAGGGTAGCCTACGAGCAGTACTTC.

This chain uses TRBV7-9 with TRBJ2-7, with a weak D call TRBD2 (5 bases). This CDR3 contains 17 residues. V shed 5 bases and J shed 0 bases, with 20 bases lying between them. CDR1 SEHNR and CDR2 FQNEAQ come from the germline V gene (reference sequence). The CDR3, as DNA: TGTGCCAGCAGCACCCTGGGAAGCGGCGAAAGCTCCTACGAGCAGTACTTC. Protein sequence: CASSTLGSGESSYEQYF.

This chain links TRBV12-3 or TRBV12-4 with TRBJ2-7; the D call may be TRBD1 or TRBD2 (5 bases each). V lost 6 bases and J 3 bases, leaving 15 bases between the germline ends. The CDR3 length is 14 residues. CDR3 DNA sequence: TGTGCCAGCAGCCGGACTGCTGGGGGCTACGAGCAGTACTTC. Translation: CASSRTAGGYEQYF.

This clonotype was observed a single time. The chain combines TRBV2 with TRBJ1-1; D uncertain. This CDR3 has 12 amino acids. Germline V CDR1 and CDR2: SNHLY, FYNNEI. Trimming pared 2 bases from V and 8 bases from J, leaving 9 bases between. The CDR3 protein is CASSEKPEEAFF. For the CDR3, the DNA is TGTGCCAGCAGTGAAAAACCCGAAGAAGCTTTCTTT.

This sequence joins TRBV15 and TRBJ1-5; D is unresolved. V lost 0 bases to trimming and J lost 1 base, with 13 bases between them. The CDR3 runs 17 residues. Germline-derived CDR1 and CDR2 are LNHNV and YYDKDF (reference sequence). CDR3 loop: CATSRERVVLSNQPQHF. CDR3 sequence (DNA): TGTGCCACCAGCAGAGAGAGGGTGGTCCTCAGCAATCAGCCCCAGCATTTT.

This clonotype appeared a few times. The CDR3 coding sequence is TGCAGCGTTTGGAACCGGGGCCTCCAGGTATTAGGGAACTATGGCTACACCTTC. The encoded protein is CSVWNRGLQVLGNYGYTF. The J gene is TRBJ1-2, the V gene TRBV29-1, with a tentative D call TRBD1 (5 bases). The CDR3 extends over 18 amino acids. The V end lost 5 bases, the J end lost 2 bases, and 27 bases lay between the germline ends. Germline loops: CDR1 SQVTM, CDR2 ANQGSEA. Variable domain in full (rest from reference TRBV29-1 and TRBJ1-2): SAVISQKPSRDICQRGTSLTIQCQVDSQVTMMFWYRQQPGQSLTLIATANQGSEATYESGFVIDKFPISRPNLTFSTLTVSNMSPEDSSIYLCSVWNRGLQVLGNYGYTFGSGTRLTVV.

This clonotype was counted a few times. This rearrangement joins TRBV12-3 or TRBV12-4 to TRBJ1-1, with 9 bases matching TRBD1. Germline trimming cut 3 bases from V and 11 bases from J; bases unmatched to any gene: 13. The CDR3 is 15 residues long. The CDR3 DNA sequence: TGTGCCAGCAGTTTCCCCCGCTACAGGGGGCGCAGGGCTTTCTTT. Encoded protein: CASSFPRYRGRRAFF.

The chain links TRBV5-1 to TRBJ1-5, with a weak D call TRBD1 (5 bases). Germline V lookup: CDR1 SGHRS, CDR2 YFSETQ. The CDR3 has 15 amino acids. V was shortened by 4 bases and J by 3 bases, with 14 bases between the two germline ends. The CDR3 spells CASSEGDRPNQPQHF. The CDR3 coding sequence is TGCGCCAGCAGCGAAGGGGACCGACCCAATCAGCCCCAGCATTTT.

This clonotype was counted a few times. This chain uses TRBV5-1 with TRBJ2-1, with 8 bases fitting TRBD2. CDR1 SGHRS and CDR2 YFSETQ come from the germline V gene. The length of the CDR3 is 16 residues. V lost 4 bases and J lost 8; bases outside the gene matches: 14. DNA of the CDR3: TGCGCCAGCAGCCTAGGACTAGCTGCTTTTTTACATGAGCAGTTCTTC. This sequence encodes CASSLGLAAFLHEQFF.

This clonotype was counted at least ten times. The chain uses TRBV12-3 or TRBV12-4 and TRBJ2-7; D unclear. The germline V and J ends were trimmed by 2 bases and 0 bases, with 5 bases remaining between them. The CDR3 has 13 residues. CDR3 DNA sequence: TGTGCCAGCAGTTTACATGGCTCCTACGAGCAGTACTTC. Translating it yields CASSLHGSYEQYF.

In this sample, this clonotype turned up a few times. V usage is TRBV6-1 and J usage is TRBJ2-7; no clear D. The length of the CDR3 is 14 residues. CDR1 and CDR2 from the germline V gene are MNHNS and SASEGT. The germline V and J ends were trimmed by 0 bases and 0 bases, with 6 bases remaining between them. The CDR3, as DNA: TGTGCCAGCAGTGAAGCGCCAGCCTCCTACGAGCAGTACTTC. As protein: CASSEAPASYEQYF.

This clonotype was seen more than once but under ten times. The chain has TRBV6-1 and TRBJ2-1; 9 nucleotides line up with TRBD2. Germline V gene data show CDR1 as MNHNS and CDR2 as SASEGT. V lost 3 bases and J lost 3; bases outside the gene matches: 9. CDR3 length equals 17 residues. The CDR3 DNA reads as TGTGCCAGCAGTGAGGACAGAGCGGGAGGAATCTACAATGAGCAGTTCTTC. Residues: CASSEDRAGGIYNEQFF.

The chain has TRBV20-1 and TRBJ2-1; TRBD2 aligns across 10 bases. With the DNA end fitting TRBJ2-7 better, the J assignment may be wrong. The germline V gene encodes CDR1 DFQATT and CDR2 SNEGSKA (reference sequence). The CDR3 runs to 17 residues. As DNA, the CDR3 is TGCAGTGCTAGAGAGGTAGCGGGAGGCACCTCCTACAATGAGCAGTACTTC. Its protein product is CSAREVAGGTSYNEQYF.

CDR3 sequence (DNA): TGCAGTGCTAGAGGTCAGTGGGACACAGATACGCAGTATTTT. Protein sequence: CSARGQWDTDTQYF. The chain uses TRBV20-1 and TRBJ2-3; D unresolved. The V and J ends lost 1 base and 2 bases respectively, with 10 bases between them. The CDR3 sequence is 14 residues long. The germline gives CDR1 DFQATT, CDR2 SNEGSKA (reference sequence).

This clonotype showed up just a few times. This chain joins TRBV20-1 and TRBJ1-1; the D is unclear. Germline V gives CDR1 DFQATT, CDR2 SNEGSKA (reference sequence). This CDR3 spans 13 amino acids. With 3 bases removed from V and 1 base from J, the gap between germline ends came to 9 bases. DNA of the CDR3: TGCAGTGCTAGGGAGACTTCGAACACTGAAGCTTTCTTT. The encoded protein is CSARETSNTEAFF.

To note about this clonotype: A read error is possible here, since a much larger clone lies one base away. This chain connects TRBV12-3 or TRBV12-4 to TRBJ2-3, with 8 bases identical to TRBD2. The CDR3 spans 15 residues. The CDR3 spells CAGSPGGGRVNTQYF. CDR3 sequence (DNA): TGTGCCGGCAGTCCCGGGGGGGGCAGGGTGAATACGCAGTATTTT.

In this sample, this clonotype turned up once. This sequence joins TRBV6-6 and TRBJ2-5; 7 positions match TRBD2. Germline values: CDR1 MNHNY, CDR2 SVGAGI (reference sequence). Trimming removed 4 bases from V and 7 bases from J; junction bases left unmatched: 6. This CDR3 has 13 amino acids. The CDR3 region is CASSSESGGTQYF. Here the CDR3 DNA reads TGTGCCAGCAGTTCCGAGTCGGGAGGGACCCAGTACTTC.

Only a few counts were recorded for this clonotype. The CDR3 DNA follows: TGTGCCAGCAGCTCGAGGGGCCTAGGGACTAGGAGCTCCTACGAGCAGTACTTC. Its translation is CASSSRGLGTRSSYEQYF. This chain uses TRBV7-9 with TRBJ2-7; TRBD2 agrees at 8 bases. Germline V gene lookup returns CDR1 SEHNR and CDR2 FQNEAQ (reference sequence). Trimming cost V 4 bases and J 0 bases; bases outside gene matches: 14. The CDR3 extends over 18 amino acids.